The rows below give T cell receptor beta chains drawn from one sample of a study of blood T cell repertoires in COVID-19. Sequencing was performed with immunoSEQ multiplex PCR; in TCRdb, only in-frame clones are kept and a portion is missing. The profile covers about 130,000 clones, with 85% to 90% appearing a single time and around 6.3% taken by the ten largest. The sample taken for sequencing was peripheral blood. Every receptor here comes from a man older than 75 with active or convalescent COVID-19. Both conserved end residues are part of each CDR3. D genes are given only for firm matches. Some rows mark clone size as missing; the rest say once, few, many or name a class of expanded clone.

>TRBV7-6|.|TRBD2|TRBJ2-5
TGTGCCAGCAGCTTAGCGCAACGGGGGGGGATCCAAGAGACCCAGTACTTC
CASSLAQRGGIQETQYF
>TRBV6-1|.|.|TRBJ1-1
TGTGCCAGCAGTGAAAGGCGGGAACACACTGAAGCTTTCTTT
CASSERREHTEAFF
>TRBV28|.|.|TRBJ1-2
TGTGCCAGCAGCCTCGTCGGACTCGTCGGCTACACCTTC
CASSLVGLVGYTF
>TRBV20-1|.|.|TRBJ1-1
TGCAGTGCTAGTGTGACTTCGATGAACACTGAAGCTTTCTTT
CSASVTSMNTEAFF
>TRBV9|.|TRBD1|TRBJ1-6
TGTGCCAGCAGCCCGACAGGGGGCTTTAGGGATTCACCCCTCCACTTT
CASSPTGGFRDSPLHF
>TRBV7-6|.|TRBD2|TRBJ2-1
TGTGCCAGCAGCCTCGGGACTAGCGGGGGGGTCAATGAGCAGTTCTTC
CASSLGTSGGVNEQFF
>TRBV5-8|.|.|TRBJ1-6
TGTGCCAGCAGCCCCATGCGGAGCTCCTATAATTCACCCCTCCACTTT
CASSPMRSSYNSPLHF
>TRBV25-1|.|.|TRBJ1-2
TGTGCCAGCAGCATGCCGGGGTCAAACTATGGCTACACCTTC
CASSMPGSNYGYTF
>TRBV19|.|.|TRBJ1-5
TGTGCCAGTAGTATCATGGCAGGGGGCAATCAGCCCCAGCATTTT
CASSIMAGGNQPQHF
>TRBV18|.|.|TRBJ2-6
TGTGCCAGCTCACCACCGATCGGTTCTGGGGCCAACGTCCTGACTTTC
CASSPPIGSGANVLTF
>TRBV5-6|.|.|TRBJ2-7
TGTGCCAGCAGCCAAGACAGATTCGCCGAGCAGTACTTC
CASSQDRFAEQYF
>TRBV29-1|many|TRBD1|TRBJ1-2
TGCAGCGTTTCAAAGACCGGGACAGGGATTACGTCCGATAATGGCTACACCTTC
CSVSKTGTGITSDNGYTF
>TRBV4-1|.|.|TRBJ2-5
TGCGCCAGCAGCCAAGGGCCGGCGGAGGGGGAGACCCAGTACTTC
CASSQGPAEGETQYF
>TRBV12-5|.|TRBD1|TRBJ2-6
TGTGCTAGTGGTTTACACCCCGGACAGGAAGCTGGGGCCAACGTCCTGACTTTC
CASGLHPGQEAGANVLTF
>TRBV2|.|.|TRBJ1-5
TGTGCCAGCAGTGAAAACGAGATCGGTAGCAATCAGCCCCAGCATTTT
CASSENEIGSNQPQHF
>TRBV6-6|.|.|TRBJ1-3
TGTGCCAGCAGTTACTCCGCGGGGGCAGGTGGAAACACCATATATTTT
CASSYSAGAGGNTIYF
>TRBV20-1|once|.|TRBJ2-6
TGCAGTGCTAGTCGGTTCGAAACCTCTGGGGCCAACGTCCTGACTTTC
CSASRFETSGANVLTF
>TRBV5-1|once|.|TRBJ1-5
TGCGCCAGCAGCCCTGGGGGGGGCCGCCAGCCCCAGCATTTT
CASSPGGGRQPQHF
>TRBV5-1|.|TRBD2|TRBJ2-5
TGCGCCAGCAGCTTTGTAGCGGGAGTCGAAGAGACCCAGTACTTC
CASSFVAGVEETQYF
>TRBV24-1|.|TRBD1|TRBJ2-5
TGTGCCACCAGTGATTACCGAGATCCGGGACAGGGATGGGAGACCCAGTACTTC
CATSDYRDPGQGWETQYF
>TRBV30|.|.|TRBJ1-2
TGTGCCTGGGGGGGCCGGAACTATGGCTACACCTTC
CAWGGRNYGYTF
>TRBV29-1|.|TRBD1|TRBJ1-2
TGCAGCGGCCTACTACAGGGGTTAGCAGCGGGCTACACCTTC
CSGLLQGLAAGYTF
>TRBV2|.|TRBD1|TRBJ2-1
TGTGCCAGCAGTGAGAGGTTTTGGCAGGGGGATAATGAGCAGTTCTTC
CASSERFWQGDNEQFF
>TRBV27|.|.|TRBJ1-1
TGTGCCAGCAGTTTATGGGCCAGGGGACTAGGGAACACTGAAGCTTTCTTT
CASSLWARGLGNTEAFF
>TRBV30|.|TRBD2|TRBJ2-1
TGTGCCTGGAGTGTAAGCCCGGGTCTAGCGGGGGGGCCGTTTGAGCAGTTCTTC
CAWSVSPGLAGGPFEQFF
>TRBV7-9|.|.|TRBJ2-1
TGTGCCAGCAGCTTAGTCAGGGGACACGACAATGAGCAGTTCTTC
CASSLVRGHDNEQFF
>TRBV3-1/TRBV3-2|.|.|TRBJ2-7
TGTGCCAGCAGCCAACCGGCCAGGGGAGCCGGCTACGAGCAGTACTTC
CASSQPARGAGYEQYF
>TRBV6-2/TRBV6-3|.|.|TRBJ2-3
TGTGCCAGCCGCCAGCAAGGGGGTCCAGATACGCAGTATTTT
CASRQQGGPDTQYF
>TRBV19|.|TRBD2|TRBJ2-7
TGTGCCAGTAGTACTGTAGCGGGAGTCGCGTACGAGCAGTACTTC
CASSTVAGVAYEQYF
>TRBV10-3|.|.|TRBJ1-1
TGTGCCATCAGCCAGGGAAGAGGCACTGAAGCTTTCTTT
CAISQGRGTEAFF
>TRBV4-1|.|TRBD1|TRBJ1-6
TGCGCCAGCAACGCTTTAGGGGACAGGGCCTATAATTCACCCCTCCACTTT
CASNALGDRAYNSPLHF
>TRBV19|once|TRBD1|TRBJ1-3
TGTGCCAGTAGTATTCGGACAGGGGGGTCTGGAAACACCATATATTTT
CASSIRTGGSGNTIYF
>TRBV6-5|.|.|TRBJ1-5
TGTGCCAGCACAATAGGAGATAGCAATCAGCCCCAGCATTTT
CASTIGDSNQPQHF
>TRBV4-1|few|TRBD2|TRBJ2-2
TGCGCCAGCAGCCAAGCCGGGGGGTGGTGGACCGGGGAGCTGTTTTTT
CASSQAGGWWTGELFF